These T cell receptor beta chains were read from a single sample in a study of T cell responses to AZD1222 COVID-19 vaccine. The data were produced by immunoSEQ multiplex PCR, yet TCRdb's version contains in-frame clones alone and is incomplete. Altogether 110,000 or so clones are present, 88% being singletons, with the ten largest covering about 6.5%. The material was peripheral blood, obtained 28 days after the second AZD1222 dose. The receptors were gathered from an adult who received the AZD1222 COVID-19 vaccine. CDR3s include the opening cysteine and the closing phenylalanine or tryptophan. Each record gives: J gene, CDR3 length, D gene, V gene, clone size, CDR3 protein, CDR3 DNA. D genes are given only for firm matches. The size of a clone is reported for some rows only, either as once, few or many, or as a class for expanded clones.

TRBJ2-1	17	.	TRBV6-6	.	CASSRRIQWGAYNEQFF	TGTGCCAGCAGTCGACGGATTCAATGGGGAGCCTACAATGAGCAGTTCTTC
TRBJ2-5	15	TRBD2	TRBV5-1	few	CASSGAGAIQETQYF	TGCGCCAGCAGCGGAGCGGGGGCAATCCAAGAGACCCAGTACTTC
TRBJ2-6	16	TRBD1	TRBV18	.	CASSPGQASGANVLTF	TGTGCCAGCTCCCCGGGACAGGCCTCTGGGGCCAACGTCCTGACTTTC
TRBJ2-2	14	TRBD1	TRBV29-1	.	CSVGDSANTGELFF	TGCAGCGTTGGGGACAGTGCGAACACCGGGGAGCTGTTTTTT
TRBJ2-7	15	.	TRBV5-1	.	CASSLGFRDDYEQYF	TGCGCCAGCAGCTTGGGCTTCCGGGACGACTACGAGCAGTACTTC
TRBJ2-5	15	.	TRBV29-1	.	CSVGPPEAGLETQYF	TGCAGCGTTGGGCCCCCCGAGGCAGGGTTGGAGACCCAGTACTTC
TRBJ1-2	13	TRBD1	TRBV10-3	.	CAIMGTELYGYTF	TGTGCCATCATGGGGACAGAGCTTTATGGCTACACCTTC
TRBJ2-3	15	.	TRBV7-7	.	CASSLAGASTDTQYF	TGTGCCAGCAGCTTAGCCGGGGCCAGCACAGATACGCAGTATTTT
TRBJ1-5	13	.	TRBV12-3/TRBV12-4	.	CASSRGGNQPQHF	TGTGCCAGCAGTCGGGGGGGCAATCAGCCCCAGCATTTT
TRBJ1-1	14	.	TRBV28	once	CAGSLPGKNTEAFF	TGTGCCGGCAGTTTGCCGGGGAAAAACACTGAAGCTTTCTTT
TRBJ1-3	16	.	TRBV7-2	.	CASSPSRGWAGNTIYF	TGTGCCAGCAGCCCTAGCCGCGGGTGGGCTGGAAACACCATATATTTT
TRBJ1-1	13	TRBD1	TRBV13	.	CASTGGPNTEAFF	TGTGCCAGCACAGGGGGCCCGAACACTGAAGCTTTCTTT
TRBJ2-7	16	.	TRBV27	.	CASSLSWRPGSYEQYF	TGTGCCAGCAGTTTATCTTGGCGGCCGGGCTCCTACGAGCAGTACTTC
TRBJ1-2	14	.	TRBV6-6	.	CASSYSEGHYGYTF	TGTGCCAGCAGTTACTCCGAGGGGCACTATGGCTACACCTTC